These 15 T cell receptor beta chains originate from one sample sequenced in a study of blood T cell repertoires in COVID-19. TCRdb's table, derived via immunoSEQ multiplex PCR, lists solely in-frame clones and lacks some. The profile shows tens of thousands of clones, 85% to 90% of them singletons. The sequencing sample was made of peripheral blood. These receptors originate from a woman aged 80 or older in a cohort sampled during active or convalescent COVID-19.

The rearrangement uses TRBV2 and TRBJ1-2, with D possibly matching TRBD1 (5 bases). Germline assignment: CDR1 SNHLY and CDR2 FYNNEI. V dropped 2 bases and J dropped 3 bases, with 10 bases sitting between them. CDR3 size: 14 residues. The CDR3 DNA reads TGTGCCAGCAGTGAACAGGGAAGAGACTATGGCTACACCTTC. Its translation: CASSEQGRDYGYTF.

V is TRBV5-8 and J is TRBJ2-3, with D tentatively TRBD2 (7 bases). Looked up from germline, CDR1 is SGHTS and CDR2 is YDEGEE. The V and J ends lost 0 bases and 2 bases respectively, with 16 bases between them. This CDR3 spans 17 amino acids. This CDR3 reads CASSLARGGGNTDTQYF. Written as DNA, the CDR3 is TGTGCCAGCAGCTTGGCCAGGGGAGGGGGAAACACAGATACGCAGTATTTT.

The chain recombines TRBV5-1 with TRBJ2-7; 9 bases match TRBD1. Per germline, CDR1 SGHRS and CDR2 YFSETQ. V trimming: 5 bases; J trimming: 5 bases; junction bases outside the gene matches: 8. This CDR3 comprises 14 residues. The CDR3 DNA sequence: TGCGCCAGCAGGAACCCGGGACAGGGTAACGAGCAGTACTTC. The encoded protein is CASRNPGQGNEQYF.

In the case of this clone: One junction end does not reproduce the germline sequence, and a read error may be involved. This sequence joins TRBV28 and TRBJ1-1, with D perhaps TRBD1 (5 bases). There are 13 residues in the CDR3. The germline gives CDR1 MDHEN, CDR2 SYDVKM. In DNA, the CDR3 is TGTGCCTGCAGTTTATCAGGGTACACTGAAGCTTTCTTT. As protein: CACSLSGYTEAFF. The full variable domain, its missing parts supplied by reference TRBV28 and TRBJ1-1, is DVKVTQSSRYLVKRTGEKVFLECVQDMDHENMFWYRQDPGLGLRLIYFSYDVKMKEKGDIPEGYSVSREKKERFSLILESASTNQTSMYLCACSLSGYTEAFFGQGTRLTVV.

This clone was seen just once. The chain couples TRBV5-5 to TRBJ2-1, with 9 bases fitting TRBD2. Trimming at V came to 1 base and at J to 10 bases, leaving 6 bases not matched to a gene. The CDR3 is made up of 14 amino acids. CDR1 is SGHKS, CDR2 YYEKEE, per germline (reference sequence). CDR3 in amino acids: CASSLHLAGLEQFF. The CDR3 DNA follows: TGTGCCAGCAGCTTGCATCTAGCGGGATTAGAGCAGTTCTTC. Supplemented by reference TRBV5-5 and TRBJ2-1, the full variable domain reads DAGVTQSPTHLIKTRGQQVTLRCSPISGHKSVSWYQQVLGQGPQFIFQYYEKEERGRGNFPDRFSARQFPNYSSELNVNALLLGDSALYLCASSLHLAGLEQFFGPGTRLTVL.

The chain employs TRBV11-2 and TRBJ1-1; D is ambiguous. Trimming pared 0 bases from V and 5 bases from J, leaving 10 bases between. This CDR3 has 14 residues. Germline CDR1 SGHAT, CDR2 FQNNGV. This CDR3 is CASSLERVRTEAFF. The CDR3 nucleotides are TGTGCCAGCAGCTTAGAACGGGTAAGGACTGAAGCTTTCTTT. The full variable domain, rest sourced from reference TRBV11-2 and TRBJ1-1, is EAGVAQSPRYKIIEKRQSVAFWCNPISGHATLYWYQQILGQGPKLLIQFQNNGVVDDSQLPKDRFSAERLKGVDSTLKIQPAKLEDSAVYLCASSLERVRTEAFFGQGTRLTVV.

The genes are TRBV2 and TRBJ1-1; 7 nucleotides match TRBD1. Germline assignment: CDR1 SNHLY and CDR2 FYNNEI. The CDR3 is 13 amino acids. The trim removed 8 bases at V and 2 bases at J, leaving 5 bases unmatched. The CDR3 DNA reads as TGTGCCAGCTTGACAGGGAGTAACACTGAAGCTTTCTTT. It codes for CASLTGSNTEAFF. The complete variable domain, with remaining parts taken from reference TRBV2 and TRBJ1-1, reads EPEVTQTPSHQVTQMGQEVILRCVPISNHLYFYWYRQILGQKVEFLVSFYNNEISEKSEIFDDQFSVERPDGSNFTLKIRSTKLEDSAMYFCASLTGSNTEAFFGQGTRLTVV.

The chain is built from TRBV27 and TRBJ1-1, with TRBD1 as a possible D gene (6 bases). Between the trimmed V and J ends, which lost 6 bases and 3 bases, there was a span of 14 bases. The CDR3 consists of 14 residues. CDR1 and CDR2 from the germline V gene are MNHEY and SMNVEV (reference sequence). The CDR3 coding sequence is TGTGCCAGCAGCCTCACGGGGGGCTACACTGAAGCTTTCTTT. Amino acid sequence: CASSLTGGYTEAFF.

V is TRBV6-1 and J is TRBJ2-7, with TRBD1 as a possible D gene (6 bases). The germline V and J ends were trimmed by 3 bases and 3 bases, with 9 bases remaining between them. The germline gives CDR1 MNHNS, CDR2 SASEGT. The CDR3 totals 13 residues. This CDR3 is CASSDDRNYEQYV. The CDR3 DNA is TGTGCCAGCAGTGACGACAGGAACTACGAGCAGTACGTC.

The chain carries TRBV7-3 and TRBJ1-1; 10 nucleotides agree with TRBD1. The J segment lost 11 bases and the V segment lost 2 bases, leaving 5 bases of the junction unmatched. Germline V lookup: CDR1 SGHTA, CDR2 FQGTGA. This CDR3 spans 13 amino acids. The DNA for the CDR3 is TGTGCCAGCAGCTTATTTGACAGGGGGCTCGCTTTCTTT. This sequence encodes CASSLFDRGLAFF.

CDR3 sequence (DNA): TGTGCCAGCAGCTTAATGGTTGCAGGGGTAGCTTTCTTT. It encodes CASSLMVAGVAFF. V and J are TRBV7-3 and TRBJ1-1, with D possibly TRBD1 on 6 matching bases. Germline lookup yields CDR1 SGHTA and CDR2 FQGTGA. The CDR3 loop spans 13 amino acids. V lost 1 base to trimming and J lost 10 bases, with 13 bases between them.

This sequence joins TRBV6-5 and TRBJ1-2; possibly TRBD1 for D (6 bases). CDR1 and CDR2 from the germline V gene are MNHEY and SVGAGI. V was clipped by 6 bases and J by 5 bases, with 16 bases between them. The CDR3 sequence is 14 residues long. CDR3 loop: CASRGGGAIYGYTF. DNA of the CDR3: TGTGCCAGCAGGGGAGGGGGTGCTATTTATGGCTACACCTTC.

The V and J genes are TRBV6-5 and TRBJ2-1; 11 bases align to TRBD2. Germline V gives CDR1 MNHEY, CDR2 SVGAGI. The V segment lost 10 bases and the J segment 8 bases; nucleotides outside the gene matches: 7. This CDR3 comprises 13 residues. CDR3 residues: CATTSGSIHEQFF. The CDR3 DNA reads TGTGCCACAACTAGCGGGAGTATTCATGAGCAGTTCTTC.

The rearrangement uses TRBV27 and TRBJ1-5; TRBD1 aligns across 8 bases. Germline CDR1 and CDR2: MNHEY and SMNVEV (reference sequence). The CDR3 has 14 amino acids. The trim removed 8 bases at V and 6 bases at J, leaving 9 bases unmatched. Here the CDR3 DNA reads TGTGCCAGCCAGCGTCAGGGGGCGGGTCAGCCCCAGCATTTT. Its translation: CASQRQGAGQPQHF.

This sequence joins TRBV11-1 and TRBJ2-1; 7 nucleotides match TRBD1. The CDR3 extends over 15 amino acids. Trimming removed 3 bases from V and 9 bases from J; junction bases left unmatched: 11. Germline V gene data show CDR1 as SGHAT and CDR2 as FQDESV (reference sequence). For the CDR3, the DNA is TGTGCCAGCAGCTTGGGGCAGGGGGTTTATCGTGAGCAGTTCTTC. Translated, it gives CASSLGQGVYREQFF.